The next 22 T cell receptor beta chains were all read from a single sample in a study of blood T cell repertoires in COVID-19. Sequencing was performed with immunoSEQ multiplex PCR; in TCRdb, only in-frame clones are kept and a portion is missing. The sample includes approximately 290,000 clones, about 90% of them seen just once. Sequenced material: PBMCs or T cells enriched from blood (not recorded which). The receptor source for this set is a young woman with acute COVID-19.

This chain links TRBV5-6 with TRBJ1-2, with 7 bases fitting TRBD1. The V and J ends lost 4 bases and 8 bases, in that order; junction bases with no gene match: 11. The CDR3 spans 14 residues. The germline CDR1 and CDR2 sequences are SGHDT and YYEEEE. CDR3 DNA: TGTGCCAGCAGCCCACTGACAGGGTTTGGGGGCTACACCTTC. Its protein is CASSPLTGFGGYTF.

The V call is TRBV10-3, the J call TRBJ1-2; 7 bases map to TRBD1. Germline loops: CDR1 ENHRY, CDR2 SYGVKD. The V and J ends lost 9 bases and 5 bases, in that order; junction bases with no gene match: 9. CDR3 size: 13 residues. CDR3 loop: CAIRWDSTYGYTF. CDR3 nucleotide sequence: TGTGCCATAAGATGGGACAGCACATATGGCTACACCTTC.

V is TRBV19 and J is TRBJ2-7; 11 bases are shared with TRBD2. Unmatched junction bases numbered 9, after V lost 10 bases and J lost 1 base. CDR1 and CDR2 (germline): LNHDA, SQIVND (reference sequence). The CDR3 is 15 residues long. The CDR3 reads CATALTSGMSYEQYF. The CDR3 bases are TGTGCCACCGCCTTGACTAGCGGGATGTCCTACGAGCAGTACTTC.

V gene TRBV29-1 combines with J gene TRBJ2-3; a weak D match, TRBD2 (6 bases). The CDR3 length is 14 residues. Germline V gene data show CDR1 as SQVTM and CDR2 as ANQGSEA. V lost 5 bases and J 0 bases, leaving 12 bases between the germline ends. In nucleotides, the CDR3 is TGCAGCGTTCTAGCGCTTACTAGCACAGATACGCAGTATTTT. Translating it yields CSVLALTSTDTQYF.

The V and J genes are TRBV13 and TRBJ2-5; D might be TRBD2 (5 bases). The germline V and J ends were trimmed by 4 bases and 5 bases, with 23 bases remaining between them. Germline V gene sequence: CDR1 PRHDT, CDR2 FYEKMQ (reference sequence). The CDR3 has 17 amino acids. Here the CDR3 DNA reads TGTGCCAGCAGCTCCGTCTTTGGAGCGGAAGTGATGGAGACCCAGTACTTC. Protein sequence: CASSSVFGAEVMETQYF.

V is TRBV9 and J is TRBJ2-7; TRBD2 might be the D (6 bases). Trimming shortened V by 0 bases and J by 2 bases, and 12 bases separated the two germline ends. The V gene's germline CDR1 is SGDLS and CDR2 YYNGEE. The CDR3 is made up of 15 amino acids. CDR3 sequence (DNA): TGTGCCAGCAGCGTAGTAGCGGTAGAGGCCTACGAGCAGTACTTC. As protein: CASSVVAVEAYEQYF.

The genes are TRBV28 and TRBJ1-5; D ambiguous. The CDR3 extends over 14 amino acids. Trimming removed 2 bases from V and 4 bases from J, with 9 bases in between. The germline gives CDR1 MDHEN, CDR2 SYDVKM. The CDR3 region is CASSLARRNQPQHF. The CDR3 DNA sequence: TGTGCCAGCAGTTTAGCGAGGAGGAATCAGCCCCAGCATTTT.

As to this clone: An end of the junction does not agree with germline; a read error may underlie this. CDR3 sequence (DNA): TGTGCCAGTAGTATCATTGACAGGGCCCTTCTTATAAGCTTT. Translated, it gives CASSIIDRALLISF. The V and J genes are TRBV19 and TRBJ1-1, with TRBD1 identical over 7 bases. From germline, CDR1 is LNHDA and CDR2 SQIVND (reference sequence). The CDR3 is 14 amino acids. The complete variable domain, with remaining parts taken from reference TRBV19 and TRBJ1-1, reads DGGITQSPKYLFRKEGQNVTLSCEQNLNHDAMYWYRQDPGQGLRLIYYSQIVNDFQKGDIAEGYSVSREKKESFPLTVTSAQKNPTAFYLCASSIIDRALLISFGQGTRLTVV.

The chain recombines TRBV5-1 with TRBJ2-2; D is perhaps TRBD2 (6 bases). CDR3 length: 14 residues. Trimming left V 4 bases short and J 4 bases short, with 11 bases between. Per the germline V gene, CDR1 is SGHRS and CDR2 is YFSETQ. CDR3 region: CASSRWDFTGELFF. CDR3 coding DNA: TGCGCCAGCAGCAGATGGGACTTCACCGGGGAGCTGTTTTTT.

The genes are TRBV2 and TRBJ1-2; 8 bases fit TRBD1. J gave up 0 bases and V 3 bases, and 6 bases lay outside the gene matches. Germline CDR1 SNHLY, CDR2 FYNNEI. The CDR3 consists of 16 residues. Here the CDR3 reads CASSDAGTGSNYGYTF. In nucleotides, the CDR3 is TGTGCCAGCAGTGACGCCGGGACAGGATCTAACTATGGCTACACCTTC.

This chain links TRBV28 with TRBJ2-7; TRBD1 might be the D (6 bases). The germline CDR1 and CDR2 sequences are MDHEN and SYDVKM. CDR3 length equals 14 residues. Trimming cost V 3 bases and J 2 bases, with 11 bases left between them. CDR3 sequence: CASSLGDMAYEQYF. CDR3 bases: TGTGCCAGCAGTTTGGGGGACATGGCCTACGAGCAGTACTTC. Using reference TRBV28 and TRBJ2-7 for the parts outside the CDR3, the full variable domain is DVKVTQSSRYLVKRTGEKVFLECVQDMDHENMFWYRQDPGLGLRLIYFSYDVKMKEKGDIPEGYSVSREKKERFSLILESASTNQTSMYLCASSLGDMAYEQYFGPGTRLTVT.

The chain has TRBV28 and TRBJ2-7; D might be TRBD1 (6 bases). Trimming left V 2 bases short and J 1 base short, with 12 bases between. This CDR3 contains 15 residues. Per the germline V gene, CDR1 is MDHEN and CDR2 is SYDVKM. DNA of the CDR3: TGTGCCAGCAGTTTACTCCCCGGACAGTCCTACGAGCAGTACTTC. It translates to CASSLLPGQSYEQYF.

The chain joins TRBV18 to TRBJ1-1; D ambiguous. The germline gives CDR1 KGHSH, CDR2 LQKENI. V was trimmed by 3 bases and J by 2 bases, leaving 7 bases between them. The CDR3 is 13 residues long. Written as DNA, the CDR3 is TGTGCCAGCTCACCGGAGGGAAACACTGAAGCTTTCTTT. Amino acids: CASSPEGNTEAFF.

The genes are TRBV3-1 (or the pseudogene TRBV3-2) and TRBJ1-3; 7 bases fit TRBD1. J lost 2 bases, V lost 4 bases, and 5 bases had no gene match. Germline values: CDR1 LGHDT, CDR2 YNNKEL (reference sequence). The CDR3 runs 15 residues. The DNA of the CDR3 is TGTGCCAGCAGCCCGGGACAGCCTGCTGGAAACACCATATATTTT. It translates to CASSPGQPAGNTIYF.

This chain uses TRBV3-1 (or the pseudogene TRBV3-2) with TRBJ2-7, with D tentatively TRBD2 (6 bases). Germline V lookup: CDR1 LGHDT, CDR2 YNNKEL (reference sequence). This CDR3 has 12 amino acids. With 4 bases removed from V and 6 bases from J, the gap between germline ends came to 10 bases. For the CDR3, the DNA is TGTGCCAGCAGCCTAGCGGTCGGCGAGCAGTACTTC. Translated, it gives CASSLAVGEQYF.

CDR3 nucleotides: TGTGCCACCAGTGACCGTAGCGGGGCTAGCACAGATACGCAGTATTTT. This codes for CATSDRSGASTDTQYF. This chain links TRBV24-1 with TRBJ2-3; TRBD2 aligns across 8 bases. The CDR3 has 16 residues. Germline loops: CDR1 KGHDR, CDR2 SFDVKD. Trimming removed 4 bases from V and 0 bases from J; junction bases left unmatched: 5.

The CDR3 here is CASSFPGRGQPQHF. CDR3 bases: TGTGCCAGCAGCTTCCCGGGGAGGGGGCAGCCCCAGCATTTT. The J gene is TRBJ1-5, the V gene TRBV7-9, with D perhaps TRBD1 (6 bases). The CDR3 runs 14 residues. The V gene's germline CDR1 is SEHNR and CDR2 FQNEAQ (reference sequence). V was trimmed by 3 bases and J by 7 bases, leaving 13 bases between them.

This clone was counted once. The chain joins TRBV28 to TRBJ2-7; TRBD1 aligns across 7 bases. Per germline, CDR1 MDHEN and CDR2 SYDVKM. Trimming at V came to 1 base and at J to 7 bases, leaving 10 bases not matched to a gene. The length of the CDR3 is 15 residues. This CDR3 reads CASSLFGTASREQYF. The CDR3 nucleotides read TGTGCCAGCAGTTTATTCGGGACAGCGTCCAGGGAGCAGTACTTC.

In DNA, the CDR3 is TGTGCCAGCACCACAGGGGGCTATGAGCAGTTCTTC. Translating it yields CASTTGGYEQFF. The rearrangement joins TRBV27 to TRBJ2-1; 9 bases are shared with TRBD1. CDR3 length: 12 residues. The germline gives CDR1 MNHEY, CDR2 SMNVEV (reference sequence). With V trimmed by 7 bases and J by 8 bases, 3 bases remained unmatched.

This clone has a single count. The CDR3 spells CASSLGRNMNTEAFF. The CDR3 region has the DNA TGTGCCAGCAGCTTAGGGCGGAACATGAACACTGAAGCTTTCTTT. V gene TRBV11-3 combines with J gene TRBJ1-1; D unclear. Germline lookup yields CDR1 SGHNT and CDR2 YENEEA. There are 15 residues in the CDR3. V lost 1 base and J lost 0, with 9 bases in between.

This chain links TRBV11-2 with TRBJ2-1; 9 nucleotides match TRBD1. The CDR3 loop spans 16 amino acids. The germline gives CDR1 SGHAT, CDR2 FQNNGV. The V and J ends lost 3 bases and 7 bases, in that order; junction bases with no gene match: 10. CDR3 nucleotide sequence: TGTGCCAGCAGCTTGATCGGACAGGGGTGGGAAAATGAGCAGTTCTTC. Its protein is CASSLIGQGWENEQFF.

This clone appeared a single time. The V and J genes are TRBV28 and TRBJ1-2; 7 bases align to TRBD1. Germline CDR1 MDHEN, CDR2 SYDVKM. V gave up 3 bases and J gave up 2 bases; unmatched junction bases: 9. The CDR3 has 16 amino acids. CDR3 DNA sequence: TGTGCCAGCAGTTTCCCAGGACAGGAACTCAACTATGGCTACACCTTC. Its translation: CASSFPGQELNYGYTF.